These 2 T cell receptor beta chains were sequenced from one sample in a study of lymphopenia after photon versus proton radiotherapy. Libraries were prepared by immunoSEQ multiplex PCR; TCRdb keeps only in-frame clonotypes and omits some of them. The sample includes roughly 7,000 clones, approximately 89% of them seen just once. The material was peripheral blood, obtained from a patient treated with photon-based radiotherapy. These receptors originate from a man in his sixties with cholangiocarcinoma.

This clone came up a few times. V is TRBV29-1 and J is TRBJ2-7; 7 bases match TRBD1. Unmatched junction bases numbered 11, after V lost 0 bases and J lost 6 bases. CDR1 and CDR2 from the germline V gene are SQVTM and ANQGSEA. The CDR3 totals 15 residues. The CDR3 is CSVEDPRGPLVEQYF. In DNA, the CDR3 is TGCAGCGTTGAAGATCCGAGGGGGCCCTTGGTCGAGCAGTACTTC.

DNA for the CDR3: TGTGCCAGCAGTACAGGGGACCGGGAGACCCAGTACTTC. Its protein product is CASSTGDRETQYF. The chain is built from TRBV28 and TRBJ2-5; TRBD1 agrees at 7 bases. Germline CDR1 MDHEN, CDR2 SYDVKM. Trimming cost V 5 bases and J 5 bases; bases outside gene matches: 5. This CDR3 is built from 13 residues.